The 15 T cell receptor beta chains listed next were all sequenced from one sample in a study of neurological immune-mediated disorders. TCRdb redid the calling of the 5' RACE reads with MiXCR, one entry per CDR3 protein. The table shows 70,000 to 90,000 distinct CDR3 sequences, with approximately 6% occurring only once. Regarding time point: longitudinal time-point 2. Sequencing was done on a sample of PBMCs. The receptor source for this set is a woman in her sixties or seventies with multiple sclerosis.

This clonotype came up many times. The J gene is TRBJ2-1, the V gene TRBV5-1, with D tentatively TRBD1 (5 bases). Germline loops: CDR1 SGHRS, CDR2 YFSETQ. V lost 4 bases and J 2 bases, leaving 10 bases between the germline ends. The CDR3 is 14 amino acids. DNA of the CDR3: TGCGCCAGCAGCCCAACGGACACCTACAATGAGCAGTTCTTC. Residues: CASSPTDTYNEQFF.

The chain couples TRBV20-1 to TRBJ2-3, with TRBD2 matching over 9 bases. V dropped 5 bases and J dropped 3; count of bases not matched to a gene: 9. This CDR3 has 15 residues. The germline gives CDR1 DFQATT, CDR2 SNEGSKA (reference sequence). The DNA for the CDR3 is TGCAGTGCTCCAAAGCGGGGGGTCGGGACAGATACGCAGTATTTT. Encoded protein: CSAPKRGVGTDTQYF.

This clonotype occurred many times. V and J are TRBV28 and TRBJ2-1; possibly TRBD2 for D (6 bases). This CDR3 has 11 residues. Germline-derived CDR1 and CDR2 are MDHEN and SYDVKM. Deletions cut 8 bases from V and 9 bases from J, with 11 bases between. The CDR3 bases are TGTGCCAGCTCCCGCGGGGTTGAGCAGTTCTTC. This gives the protein CASSRGVEQFF.

The sample holds many counts of this clonotype. The rearrangement links TRBV15 to TRBJ1-6; D remains unclear. The CDR3 is 12 amino acids. Trimming took off 2 bases at V and 16 bases at J, with 12 bases between the two ends. The germline V gene encodes CDR1 LNHNV and CDR2 YYDKDF (reference sequence). The CDR3 protein is CATSRPLQSLHF. The CDR3 DNA sequence: TGTGCCACCAGCAGACCACTCCAAAGTCTCCACTTT.

The V call is TRBV5-1, the J call TRBJ2-2; unclear D gene. V was pared by 7 bases and J by 2 bases, with 18 bases between. This CDR3 spans 16 amino acids. Germline loops: CDR1 SGHRS, CDR2 YFSETQ. CDR3: CASGFHKTRNTGELFF. DNA of the CDR3: TGCGCCAGCGGATTTCACAAGACCCGCAACACCGGGGAGCTGTTTTTT.

This clonotype was counted at least ten times. V usage is TRBV20-1 and J usage is TRBJ2-4; 7 bases are shared with TRBD1. Germline V gene sequence: CDR1 DFQATT, CDR2 SNEGSKA (reference sequence). V dropped 3 bases and J dropped 0; count of bases not matched to a gene: 5. The CDR3 has 15 amino acids. In DNA, the CDR3 is TGCAGTGCTAGGTACAGGGGCCTAGCCAAAAACATTCAGTACTTC. Protein: CSARYRGLAKNIQYF.

This clonotype occurred many times. The chain joins TRBV6-6 to TRBJ1-6, with D possibly being TRBD1 (6 bases). The CDR3 contains 14 residues. Trimming took off 5 bases at V and 5 bases at J, with 10 bases between the two ends. Germline-derived CDR1 and CDR2 are MNHNY and SVGAGI (reference sequence). This chain's CDR3 is CASSLQGNNSPLHF. CDR3 nucleotide sequence: TGTGCCAGCAGTCTACAGGGAAATAATTCACCCCTCCACTTT.

The gene calls are TRBV10-2 and TRBJ1-1, with no clear D. The CDR3 length is 15 residues. Germline loops: CDR1 WSHSY, CDR2 SAAADI. Trimming left V 6 bases short and J 5 bases short, with 19 bases between. The CDR3 region is CASRGVGSGGTEAFF. The CDR3 nucleotides read TGCGCCAGCAGGGGAGTTGGCAGCGGAGGGACTGAAGCTTTCTTT.

Many counts were recorded for this clonotype. This chain connects TRBV12-3 or TRBV12-4 to TRBJ1-2, with D possibly matching TRBD1 (5 bases). The CDR3 has 15 amino acids. Trimming shortened V by 8 bases and J by 5 bases, and 21 bases separated the two germline ends. CDR3 sequence reads: CASSPWGLALYGYTF. The CDR3 nucleotides are TGTGCCAGCTCCCCCTGGGGCCTGGCCCTATATGGCTACACCTTC.

Regarding this clonotype: The junction departs from germline at one end; a sequencing error may be responsible. The DNA for the CDR3 is TGCACCAGCCTAGCTGGGGGGGGCGGCACTGAAGCTTTCTTT. It translates to CTSLAGGGGTEAFF. This chain connects TRBV5-1 to TRBJ1-1; the D gene is possibly TRBD1 (6 bases). This CDR3 has 14 residues. CDR1 and CDR2 (germline): SGHRS, YFSETQ.

This clonotype has just a few counts. This chain joins TRBV25-1 and TRBJ1-1; no clear D. Germline V gene lookup returns CDR1 MGHDK and CDR2 SYGVNS. V lost 7 bases and J lost 8, with 17 bases in between. The CDR3 has 13 amino acids. In DNA, the CDR3 is TGTGCCAGCAAGTTGAAGAGCCATTTAGAAGCTTTCTTT. As protein: CASKLKSHLEAFF.

This clonotype was counted ten times or more. This chain uses TRBV5-1 with TRBJ2-3; D is uncertain. Trimming removed 0 bases from V and 4 bases from J, with 9 bases in between. The CDR3 runs 14 residues. The V gene's germline CDR1 is SGHRS and CDR2 YFSETQ. CDR3 residues: CASSLAGAPDTQYF. CDR3 bases: TGCGCCAGCAGCTTGGCAGGAGCTCCAGATACGCAGTATTTT.

Ten or more counts support this clonotype. V is TRBV11-1 and J is TRBJ2-1; 13 bases map to TRBD2. The V and J ends lost 5 bases and 0 bases, in that order; junction bases with no gene match: 4. This CDR3 contains 17 residues. The germline CDR1 and CDR2 sequences are SGHAT and FQDESV (reference sequence). The CDR3 bases are TGTGCCAGCAGCCCGGGACTAGCGGGATCCTCCTACAATGAGCAGTTCTTC. Amino acids: CASSPGLAGSSYNEQFF.

This clonotype has only a few counts. The rearrangement uses TRBV30 and TRBJ2-2; unclear D gene. Germline CDR1 is GTSNPN and CDR2 is SVGIG (reference sequence). There are 13 residues in the CDR3. Deletions cut 0 bases from V and 1 base from J, with 3 bases between. The CDR3 region is CAWSVGNTGELFF. The CDR3 DNA reads as TGTGCCTGGAGTGTGGGGAACACCGGGGAGCTGTTTTTT. Full variable domain (outside the CDR3, taken from reference TRBV30 and TRBJ2-2): SQTIHQWPATLVQPVGSPLSLECTVEGTSNPNLYWYRQAAGRGLQLLFYSVGIGQISSEVPQNLSASRPQDRQFILSSKKLLLSDSGFYLCAWSVGNTGELFFGEGSRLTVL.

This clonotype was seen ten or more times. The J gene is TRBJ2-5, the V gene TRBV5-1; TRBD2 agrees at 11 bases. This CDR3 has 18 amino acids. J gave up 3 bases and V 0 bases, and 10 bases lay outside the gene matches. Germline V CDR1 and CDR2: SGHRS, YFSETQ. CDR3 protein: CASSLGASGGYVEETQYF. DNA for the CDR3: TGCGCCAGCAGCTTGGGTGCTAGCGGGGGGTATGTGGAAGAGACCCAGTACTTC.